The 10 T cell receptor beta chains below were found in one sample sequenced in a study of cytomegalovirus exposure and HLA in healthy donors. The study ran its PCR with 60 Vbeta and 13 Jbeta primers. Method: immunoSEQ multiplex PCR; TCRdb's copy keeps in-frame clones and lacks some. This sample has some 150,000 clones; roughly three fifths occur once, and the top ten carry 2.4%. Sequenced input: PBMCs. These receptors originate from a woman aged 40-49 years in good health and CMV-seronegative.

The gene calls are TRBV27 and TRBJ2-7; 8 nucleotides line up with TRBD1. The length of the CDR3 is 17 residues. Germline CDR1 MNHEY, CDR2 SMNVEV (reference sequence). With V trimmed by 5 bases and J by 3 bases, 15 bases remained unmatched. Written as DNA, the CDR3 is TGTGCCAGCAGTCAAGGTGCGGGGACAGGACGAAACTACGAGCAGTACTTC. Its protein is CASSQGAGTGRNYEQYF.

The genes are TRBV6-5 and TRBJ2-7; 7 bases agree with TRBD2. The germline gives CDR1 MNHEY, CDR2 SVGAGI. The CDR3 is 15 residues long. V was clipped by 5 bases and J by 0 bases; unmatched bases: 7. The CDR3 coding sequence is TGTGCCAGCAGTACCCGGGACTACTTCTCCTACGAGCAGTACTTC. It yields the protein CASSTRDYFSYEQYF.

V and J are TRBV27 and TRBJ1-1, with no clear D. CDR3 size: 13 residues. The V end was cut by 7 bases, the J end by 1 base, with 10 bases between. Germline V gene sequence: CDR1 MNHEY, CDR2 SMNVEV (reference sequence). CDR3 DNA: TGTGCCAGCAAAGAAACGGGGAACACTGAAGCTTTCTTT. Its translation is CASKETGNTEAFF.

The chain employs TRBV11-1 and TRBJ2-1, with D maybe TRBD1 (6 bases). Between the trimmed V and J ends, which lost 5 bases and 7 bases, there was a span of 18 bases. Looked up from germline, CDR1 is SGHAT and CDR2 is FQDESV (reference sequence). This CDR3 is 15 amino acids long. CDR3 nucleotide sequence: TGTGCCAGCAGCGCCTCGGACAGTACCCTTAATGAGCAGTTCTTC. As protein: CASSASDSTLNEQFF.

This clone was seen a handful of times. The chain links TRBV7-9 to TRBJ2-7; no clear D gene. In germline, CDR1 is SEHNR, CDR2 FQNEAQ (reference sequence). This CDR3 spans 11 amino acids. V shed 4 bases and J shed 4 bases, with 5 bases lying between them. CDR3 sequence (DNA): TGTGCCAGCAGCTCTAATTACGAGCAGTACTTC. Its translation is CASSSNYEQYF.

This rearrangement joins TRBV19 to TRBJ1-2; TRBD1 matches at 9 bases. V lost 7 bases and J lost 6; bases outside the gene matches: 3. This CDR3 comprises 12 residues. CDR1 LNHDA and CDR2 SQIVND come from the germline V gene (reference sequence). The CDR3 DNA is TGTGCCAGTACGGACAGGGGAGATGGCTACACCTTC. It yields the protein CASTDRGDGYTF.

The CDR3: CASSLSSGGINQPQHF. The DNA for the CDR3 is TGTGCCAGCAGCTTATCTTCAGGGGGGATCAATCAGCCCCAGCATTTT. The rearrangement links TRBV7-2 to TRBJ1-5; 7 nucleotides align to TRBD1. This CDR3 region has 16 residues. V dropped 2 bases and J dropped 3; count of bases not matched to a gene: 7. The V gene's germline CDR1 is SGHTA and CDR2 FQGNSA.

This sequence joins TRBV29-1 and TRBJ1-2, with no clear D. Trimming took off 0 bases at V and 8 bases at J, with 7 bases between the two ends. The CDR3 covers 11 residues. The V gene's germline CDR1 is SQVTM and CDR2 ANQGSEA. The CDR3 region has the DNA TGCAGCGTTGAAGATCTAGGAGGCTACACCTTC. It translates to CSVEDLGGYTF.

The gene calls are TRBV9 and TRBJ1-1; the D gene is possibly TRBD1 (5 bases). The CDR3 runs 16 residues. The V end lost 2 bases, the J end lost 4 bases, and 18 bases lay between the germline ends. Germline lookup yields CDR1 SGDLS and CDR2 YYNGEE. As DNA, the CDR3 is TGTGCCAGCAGCGTCGACAGTAGGGGTGGTAGCACTGAAGCTTTCTTT. Its translation: CASSVDSRGGSTEAFF. Supplemented by reference TRBV9 and TRBJ1-1, the full variable domain reads DSGVTQTPKHLITATGQRVTLRCSPRSGDLSVYWYQQSLDQGLQFLIQYYNGEERAKGNILERFSAQQFPDLHSELNLSSLELGDSALYFCASSVDSRGGSTEAFFGQGTRLTVV.

The rearrangement uses TRBV18 and TRBJ2-3; D is possibly TRBD1 (5 bases). The CDR3 extends over 14 amino acids. V was cut by 2 bases and J by 6 bases, with 12 bases left in between. Germline CDR1 is KGHSH and CDR2 is LQKENI. DNA of the CDR3: TGTGCCAGCTCACCAGGGGCGGTTCAGGATACGCAGTATTTT. Protein product: CASSPGAVQDTQYF.